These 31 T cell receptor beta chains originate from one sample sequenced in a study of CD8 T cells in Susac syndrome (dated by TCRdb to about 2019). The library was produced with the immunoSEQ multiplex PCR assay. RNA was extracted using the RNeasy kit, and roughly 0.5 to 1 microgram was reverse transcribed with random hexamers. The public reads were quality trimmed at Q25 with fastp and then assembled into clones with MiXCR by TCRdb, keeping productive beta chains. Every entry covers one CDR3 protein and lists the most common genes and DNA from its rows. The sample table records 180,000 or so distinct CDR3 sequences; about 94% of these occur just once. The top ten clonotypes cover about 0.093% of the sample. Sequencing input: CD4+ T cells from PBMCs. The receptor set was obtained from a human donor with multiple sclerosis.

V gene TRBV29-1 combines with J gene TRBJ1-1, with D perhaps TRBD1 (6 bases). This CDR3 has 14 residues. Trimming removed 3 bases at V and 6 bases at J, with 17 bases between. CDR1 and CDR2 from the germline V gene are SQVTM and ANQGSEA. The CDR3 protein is CSVEDSGEFSEAFF. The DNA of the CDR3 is TGCAGCGTTGAGGATTCAGGGGAATTCTCTGAAGCTTTCTTT.

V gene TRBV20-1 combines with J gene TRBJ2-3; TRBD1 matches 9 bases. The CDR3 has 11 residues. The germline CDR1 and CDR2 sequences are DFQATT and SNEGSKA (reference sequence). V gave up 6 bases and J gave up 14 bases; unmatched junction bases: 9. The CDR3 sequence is CSARDRAVPYF. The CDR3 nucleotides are TGCAGTGCCAGGGACAGGGCTGTACCGTATTTT.

CDR3 sequence reads: CSVDRIGGRVGANYGYTF. The CDR3, as DNA: TGCAGCGTTGATAGGATCGGGGGTAGGGTTGGAGCCAACTATGGCTACACCTTC. The chain is built from TRBV29-1 and TRBJ1-2; TRBD1 is a possible D gene (5 bases). The CDR3 consists of 18 residues. Trimming removed 3 bases at V and 2 bases at J, with 25 bases between. The germline gives CDR1 SQVTM, CDR2 ANQGSEA.

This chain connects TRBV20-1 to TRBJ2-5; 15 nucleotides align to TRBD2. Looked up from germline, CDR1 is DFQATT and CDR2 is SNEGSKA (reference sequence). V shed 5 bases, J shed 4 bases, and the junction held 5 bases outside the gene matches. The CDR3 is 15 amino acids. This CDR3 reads CSAGTSGGRRETQYF. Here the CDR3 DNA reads TGCAGTGCTGGGACTAGCGGGGGGAGGAGAGAGACCCAGTACTTC.

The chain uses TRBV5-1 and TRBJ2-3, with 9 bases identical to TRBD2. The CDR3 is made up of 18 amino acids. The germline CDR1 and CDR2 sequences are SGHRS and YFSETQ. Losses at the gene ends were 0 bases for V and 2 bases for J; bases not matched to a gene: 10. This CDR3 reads CASSLAERLAGNTDTQYF. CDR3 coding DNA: TGCGCCAGCAGCTTGGCGGAAAGGCTAGCGGGGAACACAGATACGCAGTATTTT.

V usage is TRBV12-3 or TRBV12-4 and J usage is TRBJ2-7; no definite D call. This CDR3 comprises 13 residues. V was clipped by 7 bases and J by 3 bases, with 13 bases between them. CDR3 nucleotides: TGTGCCAGCACAACCCAACCCCGCTACGAGCAGTACTTC. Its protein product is CASTTQPRYEQYF.

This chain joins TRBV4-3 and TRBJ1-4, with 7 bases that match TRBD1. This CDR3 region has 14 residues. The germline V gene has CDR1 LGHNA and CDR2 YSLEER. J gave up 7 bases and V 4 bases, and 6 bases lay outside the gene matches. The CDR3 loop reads CASSPQGFGEKLFF. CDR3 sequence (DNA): TGCGCCAGCAGCCCACAGGGGTTTGGTGAAAAACTGTTTTTT.

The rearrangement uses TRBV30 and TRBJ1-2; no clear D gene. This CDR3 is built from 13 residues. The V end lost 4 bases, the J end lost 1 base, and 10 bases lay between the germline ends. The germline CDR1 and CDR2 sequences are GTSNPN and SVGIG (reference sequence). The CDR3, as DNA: TGTGCCTGGACTGTCTCGCTTAACTATGGCTACACCTTC. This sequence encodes CAWTVSLNYGYTF.

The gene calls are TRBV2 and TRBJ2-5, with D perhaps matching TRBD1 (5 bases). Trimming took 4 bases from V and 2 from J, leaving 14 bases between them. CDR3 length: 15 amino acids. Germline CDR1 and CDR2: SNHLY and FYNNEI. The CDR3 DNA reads TGTGCCAGCAGTGGTGGCAGGGCTATACAAGAGACCCAGTACTTC. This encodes CASSGGRAIQETQYF.

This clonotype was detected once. The CDR3 nucleotides are TGCAGCGCTGGGACAGGGGGAGACTATGGCTACACCTTC. Its translation is CSAGTGGDYGYTF. The chain couples TRBV29-1 to TRBJ1-2; TRBD1 aligns across 11 bases. The V segment lost 7 bases and the J segment 3 bases; nucleotides outside the gene matches: 4. In germline, CDR1 is SQVTM, CDR2 ANQGSEA. There are 13 residues in the CDR3.

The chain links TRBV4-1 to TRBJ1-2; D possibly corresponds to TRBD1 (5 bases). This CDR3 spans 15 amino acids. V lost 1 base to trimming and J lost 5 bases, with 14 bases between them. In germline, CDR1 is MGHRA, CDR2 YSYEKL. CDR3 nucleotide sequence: TGCGCCAGCAGCCAAGTTCGGGGGACGCGTTATGGCTACACCTTC. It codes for CASSQVRGTRYGYTF.

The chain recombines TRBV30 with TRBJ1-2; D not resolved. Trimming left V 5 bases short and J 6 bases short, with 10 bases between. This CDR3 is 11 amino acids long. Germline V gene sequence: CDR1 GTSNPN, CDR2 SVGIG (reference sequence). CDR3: CAWGPSNGYTF. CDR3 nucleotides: TGTGCCTGGGGACCCTCGAATGGCTACACCTTC. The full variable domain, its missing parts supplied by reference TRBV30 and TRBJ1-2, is SQTIHQWPATLVQPVGSPLSLECTVEGTSNPNLYWYRQAAGRGLQLLFYSVGIGQISSEVPQNLSASRPQDRQFILSSKKLLLSDSGFYLCAWGPSNGYTFGSGTRLTVV.

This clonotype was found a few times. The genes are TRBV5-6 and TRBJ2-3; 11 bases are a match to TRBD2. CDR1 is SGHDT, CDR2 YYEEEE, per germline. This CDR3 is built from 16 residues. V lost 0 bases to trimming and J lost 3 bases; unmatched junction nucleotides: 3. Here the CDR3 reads CASSLGPSGGTDTQYF. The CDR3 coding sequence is TGTGCCAGCAGCTTGGGTCCTAGCGGGGGGACAGATACGCAGTATTTT.

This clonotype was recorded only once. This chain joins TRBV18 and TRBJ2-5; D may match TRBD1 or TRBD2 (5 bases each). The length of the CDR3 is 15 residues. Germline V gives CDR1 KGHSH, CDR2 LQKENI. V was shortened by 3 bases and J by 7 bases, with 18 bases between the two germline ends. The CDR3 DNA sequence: TGTGCCAGCTCACCCAGGACATCGGGGCTGCGGACCCAGTACTTC. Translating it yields CASSPRTSGLRTQYF. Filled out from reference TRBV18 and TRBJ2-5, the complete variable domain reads NAGVMQNPRHLVRRRGQEARLRCSPMKGHSHVYWYRQLPEEGLKFMVYLQKENIIDESGMPKERFSAEFPKEGPSILRIQQVVRGDSAAYFCASSPRTSGLRTQYFGPGTRLLVL.

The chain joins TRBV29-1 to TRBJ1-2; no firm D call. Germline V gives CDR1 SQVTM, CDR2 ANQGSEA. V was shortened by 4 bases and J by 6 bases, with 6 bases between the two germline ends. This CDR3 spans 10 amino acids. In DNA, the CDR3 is TGCAGCGTTGGCGCGGATGGCTACACCTTC. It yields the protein CSVGADGYTF.

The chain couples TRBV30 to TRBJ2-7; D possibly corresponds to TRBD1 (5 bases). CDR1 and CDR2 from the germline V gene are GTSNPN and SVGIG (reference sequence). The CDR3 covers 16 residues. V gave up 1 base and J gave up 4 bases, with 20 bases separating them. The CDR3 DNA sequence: TGTGCCTGGAGTGGGCCGGTAGGGGCCAATGGGTACGAGCAGTACTTC. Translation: CAWSGPVGANGYEQYF.

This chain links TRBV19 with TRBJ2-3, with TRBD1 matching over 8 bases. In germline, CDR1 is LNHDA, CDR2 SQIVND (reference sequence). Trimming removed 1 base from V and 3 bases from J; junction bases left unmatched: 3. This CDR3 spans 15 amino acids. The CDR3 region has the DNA TGTGCCAGTAGTATAGCAGGGGGCCGAACAGATACGCAGTATTTT. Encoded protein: CASSIAGGRTDTQYF.

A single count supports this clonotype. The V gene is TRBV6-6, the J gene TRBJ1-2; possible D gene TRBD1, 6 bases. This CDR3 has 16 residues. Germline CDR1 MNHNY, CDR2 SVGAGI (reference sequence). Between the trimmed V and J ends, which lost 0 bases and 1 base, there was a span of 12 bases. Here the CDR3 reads CASSYSSGGYNYGYTF. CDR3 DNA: TGTGCCAGCAGTTACTCTTCGGGGGGCTATAACTATGGCTACACCTTC.

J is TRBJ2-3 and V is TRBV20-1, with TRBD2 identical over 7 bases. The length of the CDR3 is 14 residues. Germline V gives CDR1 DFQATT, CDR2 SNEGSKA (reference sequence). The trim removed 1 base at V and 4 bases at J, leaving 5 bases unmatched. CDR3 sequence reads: CSARGLARSDTQYF. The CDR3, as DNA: TGCAGTGCTAGAGGACTAGCTCGATCAGATACGCAGTATTTT.

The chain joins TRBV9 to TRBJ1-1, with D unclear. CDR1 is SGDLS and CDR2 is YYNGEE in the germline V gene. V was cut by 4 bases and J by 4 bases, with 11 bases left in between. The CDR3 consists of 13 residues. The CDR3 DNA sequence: TGTGCCAGCAGCCCTCGGTTGAGCACTGAAGCTTTCTTT. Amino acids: CASSPRLSTEAFF.

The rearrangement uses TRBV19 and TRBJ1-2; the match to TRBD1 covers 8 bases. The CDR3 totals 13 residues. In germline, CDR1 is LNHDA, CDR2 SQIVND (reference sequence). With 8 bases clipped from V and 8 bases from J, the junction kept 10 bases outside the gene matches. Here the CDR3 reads CASLDRASGGYTF. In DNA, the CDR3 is TGTGCCAGTTTGGACAGGGCCTCTGGGGGCTACACCTTC.

The CDR3 nucleotides read TGTGCCAGCACCGAGGGACAGATGAACACTGAAGCTTTCTTT. It translates to CASTEGQMNTEAFF. The V gene is TRBV6-6, the J gene TRBJ1-1, with 7 bases identical to TRBD1. The CDR3 is 14 amino acids. V gave up 7 bases and J gave up 0 bases; unmatched junction bases: 5. Germline assignment: CDR1 MNHNY and CDR2 SVGAGI (reference sequence).

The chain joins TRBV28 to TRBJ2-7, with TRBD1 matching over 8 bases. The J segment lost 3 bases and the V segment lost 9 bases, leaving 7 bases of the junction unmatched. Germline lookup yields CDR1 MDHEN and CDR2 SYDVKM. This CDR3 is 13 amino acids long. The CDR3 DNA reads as TGTGCCAGTTATGGACAGGGTCGCTACGAGCAGTACTTC. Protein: CASYGQGRYEQYF.

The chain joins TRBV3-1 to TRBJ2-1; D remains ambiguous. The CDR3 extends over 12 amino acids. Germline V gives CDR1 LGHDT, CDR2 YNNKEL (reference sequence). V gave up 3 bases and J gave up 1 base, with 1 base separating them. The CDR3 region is CASSHSYNEQFF. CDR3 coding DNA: TGTGCCAGCAGCCATTCCTACAATGAGCAGTTCTTC.

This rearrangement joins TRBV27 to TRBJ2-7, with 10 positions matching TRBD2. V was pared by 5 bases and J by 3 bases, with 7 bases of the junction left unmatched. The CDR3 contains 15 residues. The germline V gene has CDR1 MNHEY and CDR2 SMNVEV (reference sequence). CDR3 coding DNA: TGTGCCAGCAGTACACCGGGACTAGCGAACTACGAGCAGTACTTC. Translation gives CASSTPGLANYEQYF.

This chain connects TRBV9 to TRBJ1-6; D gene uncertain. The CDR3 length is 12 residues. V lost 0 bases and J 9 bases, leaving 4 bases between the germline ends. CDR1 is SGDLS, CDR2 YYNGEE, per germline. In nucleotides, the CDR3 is TGTGCCAGCAGCGTAGAGAGTTCACCCCTCCACTTT. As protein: CASSVESSPLHF.

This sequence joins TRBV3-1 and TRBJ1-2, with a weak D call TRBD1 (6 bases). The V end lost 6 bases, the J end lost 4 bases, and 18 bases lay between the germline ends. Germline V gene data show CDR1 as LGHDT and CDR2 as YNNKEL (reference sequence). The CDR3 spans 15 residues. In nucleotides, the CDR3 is TGTGCCAGCAGTCAAACATCAGGACAGTTCTATGGCTACACCTTC. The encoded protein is CASSQTSGQFYGYTF. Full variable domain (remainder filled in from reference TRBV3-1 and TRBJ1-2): DTAVSQTPKYLVTQMGNDKSIKCEQNLGHDTMYWYKQDSKKFLKIMFSYNNKELIINETVPNRFSPKSPDKAHLNLHINSLELGDSAVYFCASSQTSGQFYGYTFGSGTRLTVV.

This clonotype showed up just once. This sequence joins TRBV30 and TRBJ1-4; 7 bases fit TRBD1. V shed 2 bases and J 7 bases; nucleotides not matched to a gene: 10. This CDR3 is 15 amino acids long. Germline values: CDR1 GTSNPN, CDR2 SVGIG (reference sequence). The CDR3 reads CAWSRHRGLGEKLFF. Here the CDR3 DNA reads TGTGCCTGGAGTCGTCACAGGGGTTTGGGTGAAAAACTGTTTTTT. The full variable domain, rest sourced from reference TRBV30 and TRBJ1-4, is SQTIHQWPATLVQPVGSPLSLECTVEGTSNPNLYWYRQAAGRGLQLLFYSVGIGQISSEVPQNLSASRPQDRQFILSSKKLLLSDSGFYLCAWSRHRGLGEKLFFGSGTQLSVL.

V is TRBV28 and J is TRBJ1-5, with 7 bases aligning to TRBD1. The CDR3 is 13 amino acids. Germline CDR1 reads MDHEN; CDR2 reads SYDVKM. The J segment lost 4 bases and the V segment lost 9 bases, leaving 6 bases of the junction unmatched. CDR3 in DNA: TGTGCCAGTAGGGACAGTGAGAATCAGCCCCAGCATTTT. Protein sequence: CASRDSENQPQHF.

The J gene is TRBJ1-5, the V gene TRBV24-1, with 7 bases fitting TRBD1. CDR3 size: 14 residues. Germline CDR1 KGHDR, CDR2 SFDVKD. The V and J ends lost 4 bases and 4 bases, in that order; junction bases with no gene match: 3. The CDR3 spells CATSEPGGNQPQHF. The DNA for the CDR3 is TGTGCCACCAGTGAACCAGGGGGAAATCAGCCCCAGCATTTT.

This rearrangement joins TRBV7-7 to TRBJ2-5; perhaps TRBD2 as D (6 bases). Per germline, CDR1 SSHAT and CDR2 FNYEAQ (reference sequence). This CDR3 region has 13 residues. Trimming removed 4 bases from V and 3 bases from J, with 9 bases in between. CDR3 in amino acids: CASSSGRKETQYF. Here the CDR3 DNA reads TGTGCCAGCAGCTCCGGGAGAAAAGAGACCCAGTACTTC.